This is a list of T cell receptor beta chains from one sample in a study of T cells expressing NK-cell markers. From its re-call of the 5' RACE reads, TCRdb lists each CDR3 protein once, without DNA. This sample carries a few hundred thousand distinct CDR3 sequences, with around 1.4% going to the ten biggest clones. The source material was blood T cells: a sorted CD56 or NKG2C T cell subset, CD4+ or CD8+ T cells, or bulk PBMC T cells (not recorded which). Every receptor here comes from a woman in her forties or fifties in good health. Each CDR3 is given with its conserved first and last residue.

TRBJ2-3	TRBV11-2	CATQPHYRISTDTQYF
TRBJ2-3	TRBV5-1	CASSLATGGLQDTQYF
TRBJ2-2	TRBV6-2/TRBV6-3	CASSWTSGAGELFF
TRBJ1-1	TRBV12-3/TRBV12-4	CASRVGRRITEAFF
TRBJ2-7	TRBV7-6	CASSLVASGAHYEQYF
TRBJ2-5	TRBV29-1	CSGRGPGETQYF
TRBJ2-7	TRBV3-1	CASSRRGLATYEQYF
TRBJ2-3	TRBV5-5	CASSPGSLALSRLSTDTQYF
TRBJ2-5	TRBV7-6	CASSRLAGTVEETQYF
TRBJ1-2	TRBV12-3/TRBV12-4	CASSRGRGIYGYTF
TRBJ2-1	TRBV4-1	CASSQDRWDEQFF
TRBJ2-3	TRBV12-3/TRBV12-4	CASSTGRLLTQYF
TRBJ2-7	TRBV24-1	CATSDYAGTGTYEQYF
TRBJ1-1	TRBV28	CASSLSLFFEAFF
TRBJ1-2	TRBV6-5	CAASQSSNYGYTF
TRBJ2-3	TRBV5-1	CASSYGIPGVTDTQYF
TRBJ1-3	TRBV12-3/TRBV12-4	CASSPWWNTIYF
TRBJ1-5	TRBV10-3	CASQTGSSNQPQHF
TRBJ2-3	TRBV5-1	CASSLVPSGRASDTQYF
TRBJ2-7	TRBV30	CASQGGLAGLTYEQYF
TRBJ2-5	TRBV25-1	CASSKAVLAGWETQYF
TRBJ2-7	TRBV20-1	CSRSRDSHGEQYF
TRBJ2-1	TRBV27	CASSRVIDNEQFF
TRBJ2-1	TRBV20-1	CSATPVVAGPYNEQFF
TRBJ2-3	TRBV4-1	CASSQGTRRLSTDTQYF
TRBJ2-1	TRBV5-1	CASSLGVLAGGPGNEQFF
TRBJ1-2	TRBV12-3/TRBV12-4	CASSLAALYGYTF